The TCR beta chain described here comes from a study of blood T cell repertoires in COVID-19. The CDR3 is made up of 12 amino acids. V was clipped by 4 bases and J by 8 bases, with 8 bases between them. CDR1 is MGHRA and CDR2 is YSYEKL in the germline V gene. Profiling relied on immunoSEQ multiplex PCR, and the TCRdb table lists in-frame clones only, not all of them. The data show approximately 490,000 clones, about 90% seen once. This TCR came from a woman aged 18-29 years who had recovered from COVID-19. Sequencing used PBMCs or T cells enriched from blood (not recorded which). The rearrangement uses TRBV4-1 and TRBJ1-4; D is unclear. In DNA, the CDR3 is TGCGCCAGCAGCCTGGCGGGAGAAAAACTGTTTTTT. Protein sequence: CASSLAGEKLFF.